What follows is one TCR beta chain and its context. This receptor's antigen is unknown. Per-base qualities were not stored, and no clone one base away is much larger. The germline V gene (reference sequence) gives CDR1 as LNHDA and CDR2 as SQIVND. V loses 4 bases at its end and J loses 2 bases; junction bases beyond the gene matches: 4. The CDR3 spans 16 residues, from the cysteine through the phenylalanine. The DNA shown is the 48-base CDR3, in frame from base 1. Library method: the immunoSEQ multiplex PCR assay. For the multiplex PCR, a mixture combining 60 forward primers for TCR Vbeta segments and 13 reverse primers for TCR Jbeta segments was used. The CDR3 region of rearranged TCR beta genes was amplified from genomic DNA with a multiplex PCR assay. On the Illumina HiSeq System, the amplified TCR beta libraries were sequenced as 87-base-pair reads. The original methods were these. A later analysis tallied 75 million to 85 million unique TCR beta chains across the approximately 670 repertoires, and about 10 million of those chains were shared by two or more donors. Raw reads were error-corrected and collapsed into unique sequences with a nearest-neighbor algorithm that merged closely related sequences to remove PCR and sequencing errors. To assign V, D and J gene segments, CDR3 sequences were aligned to IMGT reference sequences. For a sequence to be retained, a match of at least six nucleotides to both a V gene segment and a J gene segment was required. Rearrangements were called productive when the CDR3 lacked stop codons and stayed in frame with V and J; all others were non-productive. CDR3 was defined by IMGT convention, running from the second conserved V-encoded cysteine to the conserved J-encoded phenylalanine. Sequences without an unambiguous match to a single V gene segment were excluded from the earlier analysis of a few hundred of the donors. In an earlier analysis of about 590 of the donors, a V segment was called functional when productive rearrangements were above 56.7%, and segregating when the standard deviation between donors exceeded 5%. A statistical classification framework was built for diagnosing cytomegalovirus status from the catalog of TCR beta chain sequences. In a later analysis, TCR nucleotide sequences were compared against IMGT/GENE-DB human TR gene sequences so that V and J genes could be assigned. In a later analysis, CDR3 sequences and most-parsimonious VDJ recombination scenarios were assigned using the TCRdist pipeline. In a later analysis, each TCR beta chain was defined by its CDR3 amino acid sequence together with its V-gene family, and reads lacking a unique V-gene family were excluded. In a later analysis, around 650 highly shared, low-generation-probability nucleotide sequences were removed to address suspected cross-contamination and a sequencing artifact. In a later analysis, a clonal expansion index was calculated for each public chain from normalized within-repertoire ranks of inferred template counts. In a later analysis, generation probabilities were computed with a VDJ recombination model fitted to out-of-frame rearrangements, and the resulting probabilities were checked against IGoR. A later analysis scored TCR-TCR, TCR-HLA and TCR-CMV co-occurrence with hypergeometric tests, applying a repertoire-size bias correction to TCR pairs. A later analysis estimated false discovery rates by permuting HLA or CMV assignments 20 times. In a later analysis, co-occurring TCRs were grouped using DBSCAN, with TCRdist sequence similarity added in when clustering inside HLA-allele-positive subsets. Repertoires with fewer than 30,000 or more than 120,000 public chains were left out of co-occurrence clustering, as were roughly five repertoires with anomalous nucleotide sharing. TCRdb holds this immuneACCESS table with in-frame rearrangements only. Some clones are missing; in checked studies, unresolved V genes explain under half, and the rest has no known cause. V and J calls and clone size are copied from that table; D and trimming were computed from the DNA. This sample lists about 110,000 clones; 60% to 80% were detected once. The biggest ten clones account for about 8.3% of the sample.

This specimen belongs to a study of cytomegalovirus exposure and HLA in healthy donors listed by TCRdb under 2017. Regarding the research as a whole: An earlier analysis of approximately 640 of the donors reported approximately 290 Gb of sequence data and some 120 million unique TCR beta sequences from some 180 million T cells. Besides the first cohort of 666 subjects, a separate validation cohort made up of over a hundred different subjects was used. An early release covering roughly 600 HLA-typed donors comprised roughly 300 gigabases of sequencing data and roughly 86 million unique TCR sequences. Of the 300 to 450 genotyped donors, less than 90% were placed in the genetic ancestry cluster associated with self-reported Caucasian donors. In the later analysis, no new phenotypic data were used to find candidate immune exposures; instead, reliance was placed on TCR beta sequences and their occurrence across donors. The number of donors typed differed by locus, with roughly 629-640 for A, B, C, DRB1 and DQB1, roughly 520 for DQA1, some 570 for DPA1, and around 450 for DPB1. To predict cytomegalovirus infection status, the study combined high-throughput TCR immunosequencing, statistical association of individual TCRs with disease status, and machine learning. Across 300 to 500 genotyped donors of the cohort, an average of roughly 250,000 unique TCR beta nucleotide sequences per donor were sequenced, and about a sixth of those sequences were non-productive. Donor age, sex, ethnicity and CMV serostatus were collected together with the repertoire data. A later genetic analysis used genome-wide SNP genotypes for about three fifths of the 666 donors, treating that subset as a discovery cohort. A later analysis re-analyzed previously published TCR beta repertoires from about 600 donors and added high-resolution HLA genotyping to study TCR occurrence patterns. The study profiled the T cell repertoires of more than 500 subjects by immunosequencing and related them to cytomegalovirus serostatus. An earlier analysis of around 580 of the donors used high-throughput TCR beta sequencing to judge whether each TCR beta V gene segment behaved as functional or pseudogenic. Five DR-DQ haplotypes were handled as single units for association and clustering because linkage in the cohort was strong. HLA typing covered class I and class II loci at four-digit resolution. The aim of the study was to test whether cataloging public T cell receptors could identify signatures of past pathogen exposure. All discovery cohort repertoires had been generated using a single sequencing platform.

Overall study outcomes, separate from this receptor: Roughly uniform sequencing depth across donors was assumed in presence/absence analyses, although this assumption may not hold. Because the 87-base-pair reads could not distinguish some IMGT-functional V segments, including TRBV6-2 and TRBV6-3, those segments were excluded. Because HLA typing was unavailable for some donors at each locus, only the typed subset was used in association tests. The only immune exposure information available for the cohort was CMV serostatus. In a later genetic analysis, fewer N-insertions in productive TCRs were reported among donors in an Asian-associated ancestry cluster than the approximately 710-donor mean. A few of the identified cytomegalovirus-associated TCR beta chains were confirmed in vitro to be specific for cytomegalovirus antigens. Linkage disequilibrium might explain the correlated functional status among segregating V segments, but an unknown experimental factor could not be ruled out. The classifier was reported to diagnose cytomegalovirus status with high specificity and sensitivity in both the original cohort and the validation cohort. Several of the top co-occurrence clusters appeared to be linked to parvovirus B19, influenza, CMV and Epstein-Barr virus, according to a later analysis. When HLA alleles, especially DR and DQ, strongly co-occurred, attributing TCR associations to individual alleles was difficult. In a later analysis, HLA-associated TCR beta chains showed more clonal expansion and lower generation probabilities than non-associated chains that were equally common. A total of 150 or so TCR beta chains were listed by the study as associated with cytomegalovirus. According to the authors, the approach could potentially be generalized to other disease states and immunological phenotypes. A further reported finding was that TCR beta sequences accurately predicted the HLA-A and HLA-B alleles for most subjects in the first cohort. An association between a missense DCLRE1C variant and V-gene and J-gene trimming of TCR beta chains was found in a later genetic analysis and replicated in an independent cohort. The sequencing pipeline was judged likely to have produced a cluster of highly shared sequence variants as a technical artifact. This cohort had only TCR beta chains sequenced, and the lack of alpha or paired-chain data limited which features could be detected. Most TCR sequences were seen in very few donors, while some public TCRs were found in many individuals. A later analysis found that TCR association rates varied across HLA loci, with DRB1 alleles showing the most associated TCRs and HLA-C alleles the fewest. Because counts were too low, about 18 rarely observed V segments, including chromosome 9 orphons, were left out of the earlier analysis of a few hundred of the donors. In an earlier analysis of about 600 of the donors, most TCR beta V segments appeared in productive rearrangements about 87% or about 30% of the time, broadly matching IMGT annotations. In a later analysis, around 15,000 TCR beta sequences were associated with specific HLA alleles at a false discovery rate of 0.05. According to a later analysis, most CMV-associated TCR beta chains appeared to be HLA-restricted, and the HLA associations seemed to be driven largely by CMV exposure.

The cohort consisted of fewer than 700 healthy bone marrow donors. At the time of sampling, every cohort member was nominally healthy, though immune exposures that went unrecorded were likely present. The donor was CMV seropositive and belonged to the group of more than 250 seropositive cohort members. A peripheral blood sample was collected from each donor, and TCR beta sequencing was performed on peripheral blood mononuclear cells. Genomic DNA extraction from the blood cell samples was performed with the Qiagen DNeasy Blood Extraction Kit. The sequence links TRBV19 to TRBJ1-4, with 10 junctional bases fitting TRBD1. Sequenced input: PBMCs. The receptor was derived from a man between 18 and 35 years old in good health and CMV-seropositive. This receptor has the CDR3 CASSKGQGITNEKLFF. Read as DNA, the sequence is TGTGCCAGTAGTAAGGGACAGGGGATTACTAATGAAAAACTGTTTTTT. Reference TRBV19 and TRBJ1-4 genes cover what lies past the CDR3, so the full variable domain is DGGITQSPKYLFRKEGQNVTLSCEQNLNHDAMYWYRQDPGQGLRLIYYSQIVNDFQKGDIAEGYSVSREKKESFPLTVTSAQKNPTAFYLCASSKGQGITNEKLFFGSGTQLSVL.